Below, one TCR beta chain is given with its context. It lacks a known antigen. No per-base quality is available; no much larger clone lies one base away. The CDR3, cysteine through phenylalanine, is 15 amino acids long. Of the read, only the CDR3 DNA is kept; its 45 bases are in frame from base 1. CDR1 is given as KGHDR and CDR2 as SFDVKD, both from the germline V gene. V lost 9 bases and J lost 3 bases; the stretch between them is 18 bases long. In the prospective study, participants were about 18 to 95 years old, resided in around 25 geographic areas of the United States, and were enrolled through a virtual design. To assign participants to cohorts, the prospective study relied on clinical history that participants themselves reported in a screening survey and a study questionnaire. Recovered participants in ImmuneRACE Cohort 3 were defined by two consecutive negative NP/OP PCR tests, clearance by a healthcare professional, or resolution of symptoms. Mobile phlebotomists in the prospective study collected whole blood, serum and a nasopharyngeal or oropharyngeal swab from every participant. Prospective study participants could optionally give additional blood draws and questionnaires over a roughly 2-month period. Before DNA extraction, blood samples from the prospective study were shipped at room temperature or frozen.

These data belong to a study of blood T cell repertoires in COVID-19 (dated by TCRdb to 2018 to 2021). Concerning the study at large: Samples covering the acute and convalescent phases of COVID-19 were provided by collaborators in the United States, Italy and Spain. The prospective study material was composed of cDNA or gDNA derived from T cells, B-cell-depleted T cells, or PBMCs. The dataset comprised deeply sampled blood TCRbeta repertoires from subjects exposed to, actively infected with, or recovered from COVID-19. The repertoires were released in a freely available public database intended as a resource for research on the immune response to SARS-CoV-2. The samples were drawn from the first 160 participants of the ongoing ImmuneRACE study and from 1,200 or so subjects provided by 6 global collaborators. The sample metadata nearly always contained a de-identified subject ID, COVID-19 status, age in years and sex. HLA class I and class II types, where available, came from metadata supplied by the sample provider rather than from assay-based typing.

The immunoSEQ Assay, a bias-controlled multiplex PCR, was used to amplify TCRbeta CDR3 regions from genomic DNA. In the paper's pipeline: Within the assay, amplification of reference gene primers was used to estimate how many nucleated cells each sample contained. To quantify the absolute abundance of each unique TCRbeta CDR3 rearrangement, sequence reads were collapsed and filtered. For each sample, productive Simpson clonality was calculated as the square root of Simpson's diversity index over productive rearrangements. The source is immuneACCESS, and TCRdb retained only in-frame sequences with V and J called. Part of the clones is not carried over; for the studies checked, unresolved V genes explain less than half of this, and the remainder is unexplained. That table is the source of V, J and clone size, and D and trimming were worked out from the DNA. The sample table contains approximately 490,000 clones; only one count was recorded for roughly nine tenths of them. The top ten clones comprise approximately 8.3% of the sample.

Results the study describes overall, beyond this receptor: How much clinical and demographic metadata was included differed by source and by participant, and the metadata was provided uncurated.

This TCR was recovered from a woman in her fifties or sixties who had recovered from COVID-19. The rearranged chain carries TRBV24-1 and TRBJ2-3; the D gene is perhaps TRBD1, on 6 matching bases. The source material was PBMCs or T cells enriched from blood (not recorded which). The CDR3 in this case is CATGTGFEGTDTQYF. The DNA sequence is as follows: TGTGCCACCGGAACAGGGTTTGAGGGTACAGATACGCAGTATTTT.